A single sample gave rise to the 32 T cell receptor beta chains below, sequenced in a study of beta chain features in type 1 diabetes. Since all of the isolated RNA was reverse transcribed, expressed TCRB transcripts were what got sequenced. Clones were read by immunoSEQ multiplex PCR, and TCRdb kept only the in-frame ones, dropping some. Counted here are 300,000 to 400,000 clones, over 9.5% occurring once; the ten biggest clones make up 0.017%. Input material: naive CD4+ T cells from blood. All receptors derive from a man aged 18 to 29 in good health.

A few counts support this clone. V usage is TRBV29-1 and J usage is TRBJ2-7; TRBD2 matches 7 bases. The CDR3 loop spans 12 amino acids. Germline CDR1 is SQVTM and CDR2 is ANQGSEA. The ends lost 4 bases at V and 1 base at J; junction bases unmatched: 1. The CDR3 region is CSVGGGSYEQYF. DNA of the CDR3: TGCAGCGTTGGCGGGGGATCCTACGAGCAGTACTTC.

This chain uses TRBV28 with TRBJ2-2; TRBD1 agrees at 8 bases. V lost 7 bases, J lost 4 bases, and 11 bases stayed unmatched. The CDR3 covers 16 residues. Germline CDR1 and CDR2: MDHEN and SYDVKM. CDR3 DNA sequence: TGTGCCAGCAAGTGGGGCAGGGGGCAGGGCACCGGGGAGCTGTTTTTT. It specifies CASKWGRGQGTGELFF.

The chain couples TRBV9 to TRBJ1-6, with D unclear. Germline CDR1 is SGDLS and CDR2 is YYNGEE. With 0 bases removed from V and 9 bases from J, the gap between germline ends came to 13 bases. The CDR3 sequence is 15 residues long. The CDR3 here is CASSVVSGFSSPLHF. The CDR3 DNA follows: TGTGCCAGCAGCGTAGTATCGGGGTTTAGTTCACCCCTCCACTTT.

The rearrangement uses TRBV30 and TRBJ1-1, with TRBD1 matching over 7 bases. The V segment lost 1 base and the J segment 9 bases; nucleotides outside the gene matches: 2. In germline, CDR1 is GTSNPN, CDR2 SVGIG (reference sequence). There are 11 residues in the CDR3. The CDR3 coding sequence is TGTGCCTGGAGTGAGGGGGCTCAAGCTTTCTTT. Translating it yields CAWSEGAQAFF.

The gene calls are TRBV9 and TRBJ1-1, with D possibly matching TRBD1 (5 bases). V lost 0 bases to trimming and J lost 1 base, with 10 bases between them. CDR3 length equals 15 residues. The germline CDR1 and CDR2 sequences are SGDLS and YYNGEE. CDR3 sequence (DNA): TGTGCCAGCAGCGTAGAGGCAGGGCGGAACACTGAAGCTTTCTTT. Protein sequence: CASSVEAGRNTEAFF. The whole variable domain, remainder taken from reference TRBV9 and TRBJ1-1, is DSGVTQTPKHLITATGQRVTLRCSPRSGDLSVYWYQQSLDQGLQFLIQYYNGEERAKGNILERFSAQQFPDLHSELNLSSLELGDSALYFCASSVEAGRNTEAFFGQGTRLTVV.

The CDR3 sequence: CAWTIGFGNTIYF. The CDR3 DNA sequence: TGTGCCTGGACTATCGGGTTTGGAAACACCATATATTTT. The chain couples TRBV30 to TRBJ1-3; D is undetermined. Germline CDR1 GTSNPN, CDR2 SVGIG (reference sequence). Trimming removed 4 bases at V and 3 bases at J, with 10 bases between. CDR3 length: 13 amino acids.

The chain joins TRBV5-1 to TRBJ2-7; TRBD2 aligns across 7 bases. Germline lookup yields CDR1 SGHRS and CDR2 YFSETQ. V dropped 5 bases and J dropped 3; count of bases not matched to a gene: 11. This CDR3 contains 15 residues. CDR3 DNA: TGCGCCAGCAGAAGTGTAGTGGGGAGGGGCTACGAGCAGTACTTC. This sequence encodes CASRSVVGRGYEQYF.

This clone came up a few times. Other nucleotide sequences from this sample produce the same CDR3. The chain uses TRBV25-1 and TRBJ2-3, with TRBD2 matching 11 bases. Looked up from germline, CDR1 is MGHDK and CDR2 is SYGVNS. The CDR3 has 13 amino acids. Trimming cost V 4 bases and J 6 bases; bases outside gene matches: 0. The CDR3 region has the DNA TGTGCCAGCAGTGGACTAGCGGGGGATACGCAGTATTTT. It encodes CASSGLAGDTQYF.

The rearrangement links TRBV7-2 to TRBJ1-4; D is ambiguous. CDR1 and CDR2 (germline): SGHTA, FQGNSA. With 2 bases removed from V and 0 bases from J, the gap between germline ends came to 7 bases. The CDR3 loop spans 15 amino acids. The chain's CDR3 is CASSLTAATNEKLFF. The CDR3 bases are TGTGCCAGCAGCTTAACAGCGGCAACTAATGAAAAACTGTTTTTT.

This sequence joins TRBV7-6 and TRBJ2-1; possibly TRBD2 for D (6 bases). The CDR3 has 15 residues. CDR1 SGHVS and CDR2 FNYEAQ come from the germline V gene. The V and J ends lost 0 bases and 2 bases respectively, with 8 bases between them. The CDR3 coding sequence is TGTGCCAGCAGCTTAGCGCGGGGCCCCTACAATGAGCAGTTCTTC. As protein: CASSLARGPYNEQFF.

This clone has only a few counts. An end of the junction differs from the germline gene, which may be a read error. The V gene is TRBV6-5, the J gene TRBJ1-1; 8 nucleotides align to TRBD1. Germline CDR1 and CDR2: MNHEY and SVGAGI. CDR3 length: 13 amino acids. In DNA form, the CDR3 reads TGTGCCAGCAGTTACCGGGACAGGTGGAGTTTTATCTTT. It yields the protein CASSYRDRWSFIF.

The chain links TRBV18 to TRBJ2-4; perhaps TRBD2 as D (8 bases). The germline V gene has CDR1 KGHSH and CDR2 LQKENI. V was shortened by 3 bases and J by 7 bases, with 13 bases between the two germline ends. This CDR3 comprises 14 residues. This chain's CDR3 is CASSPREGANIQYF. Here the CDR3 DNA reads TGTGCCAGCTCACCCCGGGAGGGGGCTAACATTCAGTACTTC.

The J gene is TRBJ2-1, the V gene TRBV15; a possible D gene is TRBD1 (6 bases). This CDR3 is 15 amino acids long. V was cut by 0 bases and J by 4 bases, with 10 bases left in between. In germline, CDR1 is LNHNV, CDR2 YYDKDF (reference sequence). The CDR3 here is CATSREPTGYNEQFF. The CDR3 coding sequence is TGTGCCACCAGCAGAGAACCTACAGGGTACAATGAGCAGTTCTTC.

V is TRBV30 and J is TRBJ1-5; tentative D call: TRBD1 (6 bases). CDR1 is GTSNPN, CDR2 SVGIG, per germline (reference sequence). The germline V and J ends were trimmed by 2 bases and 7 bases, with 12 bases remaining between them. CDR3 length equals 13 residues. CDR3 in DNA: TGTGCCTGGAGTACAGGGTACGGACAGCCCCAGCATTTT. Translating it yields CAWSTGYGQPQHF.

This clone was seen a few times. This chain links TRBV6-1 with TRBJ1-5; maybe TRBD1 (5 bases). Germline lookup yields CDR1 MNHNS and CDR2 SASEGT. V was pared by 3 bases and J by 5 bases, with 14 bases between. The CDR3 consists of 15 residues. The CDR3 coding sequence is TGTGCCAGCAGTGAGTTACCAGGGATCGATCAGCCCCAGCATTTT. It specifies CASSELPGIDQPQHF.

This clone was counted only a few times. J is TRBJ2-1 and V is TRBV28; a possible D gene is TRBD2 (6 bases). The CDR3 runs to 14 residues. Germline V CDR1 and CDR2: MDHEN, SYDVKM. The V end was cut by 4 bases, the J end by 6 bases, with 13 bases between. The CDR3: CASSSPAGRNEQFF. Written as DNA, the CDR3 is TGTGCCAGCAGTTCCCCGGCGGGGCGCAATGAGCAGTTCTTC.

This clone turned up a few times. The chain combines TRBV7-6 with TRBJ2-1; possible D gene TRBD2, 5 bases. The V gene lost 5 bases and the J gene lost 3 bases, with 17 bases spanning the gap. CDR3 length equals 16 residues. Germline V gene sequence: CDR1 SGHVS, CDR2 FNYEAQ. The CDR3 loop is CASSQKRRFGYNEQFF. The CDR3 DNA reads as TGTGCCAGCAGCCAAAAGAGGAGGTTCGGCTACAATGAGCAGTTCTTC.

The chain carries TRBV30 and TRBJ1-2; tentatively, D is TRBD1 (5 bases). Trimming pared 3 bases from V and 4 bases from J, leaving 18 bases between. This CDR3 has 15 amino acids. The germline CDR1 and CDR2 sequences are GTSNPN and SVGIG (reference sequence). The CDR3 coding sequence is TGTGCCTGGAGGAGGTTCCCAACAGGCCTCTATGGCTACACCTTC. This sequence encodes CAWRRFPTGLYGYTF.

The V call is TRBV6-1, the J call TRBJ1-2; no clear D. The CDR3 is made up of 14 amino acids. The germline gives CDR1 MNHNS, CDR2 SASEGT. Trimming pared 4 bases from V and 7 bases from J, leaving 16 bases between. The CDR3 reads CASSGTRLRFGYTF. The CDR3 coding sequence is TGTGCCAGCAGTGGGACTCGACTGCGATTTGGCTACACCTTC.

The chain couples TRBV7-2 to TRBJ2-7, with 9 bases fitting TRBD1. The CDR3 totals 14 residues. From germline, CDR1 is SGHTA and CDR2 FQGNSA. J gave up 3 bases and V 0 bases, and 0 bases lay outside the gene matches. The CDR3 DNA is TGTGCCAGCAGCTTAGCGGGACAGGGCTACGAGCAGTACTTC. Translated: CASSLAGQGYEQYF. Full variable domain (remainder filled in from reference TRBV7-2 and TRBJ2-7): GAGVSQSPSNKVTEKGKDVELRCDPISGHTALYWYRQSLGQGLEFLIYFQGNSAPDKSGLPSDRFSAERTGGSVSTLTIQRTQQEDSAVYLCASSLAGQGYEQYFGPGTRLTVT.

This clone has more than one count but fewer than ten. The chain couples TRBV7-9 to TRBJ1-5; no reliable D call. V gave up 5 bases and J gave up 5 bases, with 10 bases separating them. There are 13 residues in the CDR3. Germline CDR1 is SEHNR and CDR2 is FQNEAQ (reference sequence). The CDR3 DNA is TGTGCCAGCAGCCCTAGTGGCGATCAGCCCCAGCATTTT. It yields the protein CASSPSGDQPQHF. The whole variable domain, remainder taken from reference TRBV7-9 and TRBJ1-5, is DTGVSQNPRHKITKRGQNVTFRCDPISEHNRLYWYRQTLGQGPEFLTYFQNEAQLEKSRLLSDRFSAERPKGSFSTLEIQRTEQGDSAMYLCASSPSGDQPQHFGDGTRLSIL.

Only a few counts were recorded for this clone. This chain joins TRBV5-1 and TRBJ1-1; D uncertain. The CDR3 extends over 15 amino acids. Germline V CDR1 and CDR2: SGHRS, YFSETQ. V dropped 0 bases and J dropped 4 bases, with 13 bases sitting between them. The CDR3 bases are TGCGCCAGCAGCTTGGCCGAGGGTGGCGGCACTGAAGCTTTCTTT. Translating it yields CASSLAEGGGTEAFF.

The chain recombines TRBV25-1 with TRBJ2-7; TRBD2 is a possible D gene (6 bases). The CDR3 is 12 amino acids. Germline V gives CDR1 MGHDK, CDR2 SYGVNS. Trimming shortened V by 5 bases and J by 3 bases, and 8 bases separated the two germline ends. CDR3 nucleotide sequence: TGTGCCAGCAGTTTGGGGGGCTACGAGCAGTACTTC. This translates into CASSLGGYEQYF.

J is TRBJ2-5 and V is TRBV9; weak D call: TRBD1 (6 bases). The germline CDR1 and CDR2 sequences are SGDLS and YYNGEE. The ends were cut back, 3 bases at V and 5 bases at J, with 11 bases in the middle. The CDR3 has 13 amino acids. For the CDR3, the DNA is TGTGCCAGCAGCGGAGGACAGATGGAGACCCAGTACTTC. This codes for CASSGGQMETQYF. The whole variable domain, filled in from reference TRBV9 and TRBJ2-5, reads DSGVTQTPKHLITATGQRVTLRCSPRSGDLSVYWYQQSLDQGLQFLIQYYNGEERAKGNILERFSAQQFPDLHSELNLSSLELGDSALYFCASSGGQMETQYFGPGTRLLVL.

This clone was seen a handful of times. Other DNA sequences of this sample code for an identical CDR3. The genes are TRBV28 and TRBJ1-1; D perhaps matches TRBD1 (6 bases). Trimming pared 5 bases from V and 4 bases from J, leaving 8 bases between. The CDR3 consists of 12 residues. CDR1 is MDHEN and CDR2 is SYDVKM in the germline V gene. The CDR3 here is CASSQQGTEAFF. The CDR3 DNA reads TGTGCCAGCAGTCAACAGGGCACTGAAGCTTTCTTT. The full variable domain, its missing parts supplied by reference TRBV28 and TRBJ1-1, is DVKVTQSSRYLVKRTGEKVFLECVQDMDHENMFWYRQDPGLGLRLIYFSYDVKMKEKGDIPEGYSVSREKKERFSLILESASTNQTSMYLCASSQQGTEAFFGQGTRLTVV.

This clone was seen more than once but under ten times. The rearrangement joins TRBV19 to TRBJ1-4; tentatively, D is TRBD1 (5 bases). The CDR3 is 14 amino acids. CDR1 is LNHDA and CDR2 is SQIVND in the germline V gene (reference sequence). Trimming stripped 3 bases from V and 8 bases from J, with 13 bases between. Here the CDR3 DNA reads TGTGCCAGTAGTATTATGGCAGGGAAGGAAAAACTGTTTTTT. Translation gives CASSIMAGKEKLFF.

Concerning this clone: The same CDR3 arises from other DNA sequences in this sample as well. V usage is TRBV5-1 and J usage is TRBJ2-1, with D possibly TRBD2 on 5 matching bases. Germline loops: CDR1 SGHRS, CDR2 YFSETQ. CDR3 length: 12 amino acids. Trimming removed 2 bases from V and 7 bases from J, with 7 bases in between. The CDR3, as DNA: TGCGCCAGCAGCTTAGAGGGTAATGAGCAGTTCTTC. Protein product: CASSLEGNEQFF.

The chain links TRBV2 to TRBJ1-5; no clear D. Looked up from germline, CDR1 is SNHLY and CDR2 is FYNNEI. Trimming took 3 bases from V and 0 from J, leaving 6 bases between them. The CDR3 is made up of 14 amino acids. CDR3: CASSDSDSNQPQHF. CDR3 bases: TGTGCCAGCAGTGATAGCGATAGCAATCAGCCCCAGCATTTT.

This clone occurred a few times. The rearrangement joins TRBV9 to TRBJ2-5; 11 bases are shared with TRBD1. After removal of 0 bases from V and 5 bases from J, the junction contained 3 bases not matched to a gene. Germline V gene data show CDR1 as SGDLS and CDR2 as YYNGEE. The CDR3 contains 15 residues. The CDR3 DNA sequence: TGTGCCAGCAGCGTAGAAGGGACAGGGGGGGAGACCCAGTACTTC. Its translation: CASSVEGTGGETQYF.

Only a few counts were recorded for this clone. The V and J genes are TRBV7-3 and TRBJ1-2, with TRBD1 matching over 7 bases. The germline V gene has CDR1 SGHTA and CDR2 FQGTGA. V was pared by 5 bases and J by 4 bases, with 10 bases of the junction left unmatched. This CDR3 has 15 amino acids. The chain's CDR3 is CASSRGPTGVYGYTF. The CDR3 DNA is TGTGCCAGCAGCCGGGGCCCAACAGGGGTCTATGGCTACACCTTC. Full variable domain (rest looked up from reference TRBV7-3 and TRBJ1-2): GAGVSQTPSNKVTEKGKYVELRCDPISGHTALYWYRQSLGQGPEFLIYFQGTGAADDSGLPNDRFFAVRPEGSVSTLKIQRTERGDSAVYLCASSRGPTGVYGYTFGSGTRLTVV.

This chain links TRBV25-1 with TRBJ2-5; TRBD2 aligns across 7 bases. V gave up 6 bases and J gave up 11 bases; unmatched junction bases: 15. CDR1 MGHDK and CDR2 SYGVNS come from the germline V gene. The CDR3 extends over 14 amino acids. The CDR3 DNA is TGTGCCAGCAGCGGGGGGTTCGAGCGTAGGGAGCAGTACTTC. Protein sequence: CASSGGFERREQYF.

This clone was seen a handful of times. The rearrangement uses TRBV7-2 and TRBJ1-4; D is uncertain. Germline CDR1 SGHTA, CDR2 FQGNSA. The CDR3 totals 15 residues. Trimming cost V 1 base and J 0 bases, with 6 bases left between them. The CDR3: CASSLVRATNEKLFF. The DNA for the CDR3 is TGTGCCAGCAGCTTAGTCCGTGCAACTAATGAAAAACTGTTTTTT.